The source of this T cell receptor (beta chain) is a study of low-dose radiotherapy and immunotherapy resistance in tumors. Study-wide context: With cycle 1 day 1 as the start, patients took oral aspirin 300 mg daily for four cycles.

Donors were treated with nivolumab, ipilimumab, aspirin, and low-dose cyclophosphamide and radiotherapy. Patients with advanced, tumor-infiltrating lymphocyte-negative solid tumors were eligible. TRAV- and TRBV-specific primers, spanning alpha and beta chains, primed first-strand cDNA. For amplifying TCRs, the PCR ran for approximately 18 cycles with Phusion, which was used together with a constant-region primer and the adapter on the V primers. In TCRdb, the reads were re-called with MiXCR into one record per CDR3 protein. Of 7,500 to 9,500 distinct CDR3 sequences listed, approximately 69% are singletons. The receptor comes from a human donor with advanced metastatic prostate, ovarian, gallbladder or colorectal cancer (not recorded which). This table probably holds off-target reads from a library built for another chain.

The CDR3 nucleotides are TGTGCCAGCAGTGGCCCTGCGGGTCGCGAGCAGTACTTC. Translated, it gives CASSGPAGREQYF. V and J are TRBV25-1 and TRBJ2-7; maybe TRBD2 (5 bases). This CDR3 comprises 13 residues. Between the trimmed V and J ends, which lost 4 bases and 6 bases, there was a span of 13 bases. Looked up from germline, CDR1 is MGHDK and CDR2 is SYGVNS.